This T cell receptor (beta chain) was obtained from a study of T cells in Graves' hyperthyroidism and ophthalmopathy. Researchers took RNA transcripts and amplified the TCR beta CDR3 regions from them. In the first-round RT-PCR of the TCR CDR3, the HTBI primer set was used. TCRdb processed the multiplex PCR reads anew with MiXCR; each CDR3 protein has one entry. The sample gives about 840,000 distinct CDR3 sequences, about two fifths of which show up once; around 10% is in the top ten. Stable Graves' hyperthyroidism denoted no ophthalmopathy progression over 18 months. This clonotype has at least ten counts. The source is a man in his late teens or twenties with Graves' hyperthyroidism. The specimen sequenced was blood.

In DNA form, the CDR3 reads TGTGCCAGCAGTGCCACGGGGAACGGGAAAAAACTGTTTTTT. Translated: CASSATGNGKKLFF. V and J are TRBV25-1 and TRBJ1-4; no clear D. Germline CDR1 and CDR2: MGHDK and SYGVNS. The CDR3 length is 14 residues. V was pared by 4 bases and J by 9 bases, with 15 bases between.